One and the same sample provided the 25 T cell receptor beta chains below, sequenced in a study of T-cell reconstitution after alpha-beta-depleted transplantation in children. The authors prepared the TCRbeta library with unique molecular identifiers. TCRdb recomputed calls from the PCR reads with MiXCR, one row per CDR3 protein. In the table there are around 450,000 distinct CDR3 sequences, around 16% of which are singletons. Sequenced material: PBMCs, mostly from graft donor cells, taken 360 days after TCRalphabeta/CD19-depleted stem cell transplant. These receptors all stem from a boy younger than two who had a stem cell transplant for Wiskott-Aldrich syndrome, so the T cells may come from the graft donor.

This clonotype was seen a few times. The CDR3 reads CASSLRGWTLSYEQYF. In DNA form, the CDR3 reads TGTGCCAGCAGCTTAAGAGGGTGGACCCTTTCCTACGAGCAGTACTTC. J is TRBJ2-7 and V is TRBV11-2, with TRBD2 as a possible D gene (5 bases). Trimming cost V 2 bases and J 1 base, with 15 bases left between them. This CDR3 has 16 amino acids. Per the germline V gene, CDR1 is SGHAT and CDR2 is FQNNGV.

The sample holds many counts of this clonotype. The V call is TRBV29-1, the J call TRBJ1-1; D call uncertain. The CDR3 sequence is 13 residues long. Germline values: CDR1 SQVTM, CDR2 ANQGSEA. V was clipped by 1 base and J by 0 bases, with 6 bases between them. The CDR3 DNA follows: TGCAGCGTTGAAGGGCGGGTGAACACTGAAGCTTTCTTT. Protein sequence: CSVEGRVNTEAFF.

This clonotype was detected a few times. The chain is built from TRBV28 and TRBJ2-1; TRBD1 matches at 7 bases. The CDR3 is 15 residues long. From germline, CDR1 is MDHEN and CDR2 SYDVKM. J was trimmed by 4 bases and V by 7 bases; bases with no gene match: 10. CDR3 region: CASTIGGRGYNEQFF. CDR3 bases: TGTGCCAGCACCATAGGGGGCAGGGGTTACAATGAGCAGTTCTTC.

This clonotype has more than one count but fewer than ten. The V gene is TRBV6-1, the J gene TRBJ2-2; the match to TRBD2 covers 8 bases. The germline CDR1 and CDR2 sequences are MNHNS and SASEGT. After removal of 10 bases from V and 2 bases from J, the junction contained 3 bases not matched to a gene. The CDR3 consists of 13 residues. The CDR3 reads CAIAGGNTGELFF. The CDR3 DNA reads TGTGCCATTGCGGGAGGAAACACCGGGGAGCTGTTTTTT.

This clonotype turned up a few times. A read error may account for a junction end that differs from germline. This rearrangement joins TRBV20-1 to TRBJ2-7, with 11 bases that match TRBD2. Germline values: CDR1 DFQATT, CDR2 SNEGSKA (reference sequence). There are 13 residues in the CDR3. CDR3 sequence (DNA): TGCAGTTCTAGCGGGAGGAACTCCTACGAGCAGTACTTC. It codes for CSSSGRNSYEQYF.

This clonotype came up a few times. The rearrangement links TRBV6-6 to TRBJ1-5; possibly TRBD1 for D (6 bases). This CDR3 comprises 12 residues. CDR1 is MNHNY and CDR2 is SVGAGI in the germline V gene (reference sequence). V shed 11 bases and J shed 6 bases, with 14 bases lying between them. The CDR3 bases are TGTGCCTTTGACAGGCTTGGTCAGCCCCAGCATTTT. Residues: CAFDRLGQPQHF.

This rearrangement joins TRBV4-1 to TRBJ2-5; 12 positions match TRBD1. Trimming at V came to 5 bases and at J to 4 bases, leaving 5 bases not matched to a gene. Germline CDR1 MGHRA, CDR2 YSYEKL. The CDR3 has 15 residues. CDR3 bases: TGCGCCAGCAGCTGGGACAGGGGGCCGGGAGAGACCCAGTACTTC. Encoded protein: CASSWDRGPGETQYF.

The J gene is TRBJ2-2, the V gene TRBV7-9, with 7 bases matching TRBD1. V dropped 4 bases and J dropped 1; count of bases not matched to a gene: 3. Germline V gives CDR1 SEHNR, CDR2 FQNEAQ (reference sequence). The CDR3 is 15 amino acids. The chain's CDR3 is CASSYRTGNTGELFF. In DNA, the CDR3 is TGTGCCAGCAGCTACCGGACAGGGAACACCGGGGAGCTGTTTTTT.

There are a few counts of this clonotype. The gene calls are TRBV5-1 and TRBJ2-4, with D possibly TRBD1 on 5 matching bases. V was pared by 1 base and J by 0 bases, with 8 bases between. This CDR3 is 15 amino acids long. Germline CDR1 and CDR2: SGHRS and YFSETQ. CDR3 nucleotides: TGCGCCAGCAGCTTGAGGGGTGGAGCCAAAAACATTCAGTACTTC. Protein product: CASSLRGGAKNIQYF.

This clonotype was observed a few times. V and J are TRBV28 and TRBJ2-2; D unclear. Germline V gene lookup returns CDR1 MDHEN and CDR2 SYDVKM. With 1 base removed from V and 7 bases from J, the gap between germline ends came to 1 base. This CDR3 comprises 11 residues. The CDR3 sequence: CASSLFGELFF. CDR3 bases: TGTGCCAGCAGTTTATTCGGGGAGCTGTTTTTT.

The chain's CDR3 is CAWSVRQGVSYNEQFF. CDR3 in DNA: TGTGCCTGGAGTGTAAGGCAGGGGGTTTCCTACAATGAGCAGTTCTTC. The chain links TRBV30 to TRBJ2-1, with 7 bases matching TRBD1. The V segment lost 0 bases and the J segment 1 base; nucleotides outside the gene matches: 6. CDR3 length: 16 residues. Germline loops: CDR1 GTSNPN, CDR2 SVGIG (reference sequence).

This clonotype was recorded a few times. The rearrangement links TRBV5-4 to TRBJ2-2, with TRBD2 matching 14 bases. The V gene's germline CDR1 is SGHNT and CDR2 YYREEE (reference sequence). This CDR3 region has 20 residues. V lost 2 bases, J lost 3 bases, and 12 bases stayed unmatched. The CDR3 loop is CASSFYLGLAGGSDTGELFF. The CDR3 DNA reads as TGTGCCAGCAGCTTTTACCTTGGACTAGCGGGAGGTTCTGACACCGGGGAGCTGTTTTTT.

This chain joins TRBV7-9 and TRBJ1-6, with a weak D call TRBD1 (6 bases). The germline V and J ends were trimmed by 5 bases and 0 bases, with 8 bases remaining between them. There are 15 residues in the CDR3. Germline V gives CDR1 SEHNR, CDR2 FQNEAQ (reference sequence). CDR3 bases: TGTGCCAGCAGCCTACAGGGCTCCTATAATTCACCCCTCCACTTT. Amino acid sequence: CASSLQGSYNSPLHF.

The chain combines TRBV12-3 or TRBV12-4 with TRBJ2-7; TRBD2 might be the D (6 bases). V was shortened by 3 bases and J by 4 bases, with 10 bases between the two germline ends. The CDR3 is made up of 13 amino acids. CDR3: CASSFGRQYEQYF. The CDR3 DNA is TGTGCCAGCAGTTTCGGGAGACAATACGAGCAGTACTTC.

The J gene is TRBJ2-5, the V gene TRBV10-3; perhaps TRBD1 as D (7 bases). The V end was cut by 6 bases, the J end by 4 bases, with 15 bases between. Germline lookup yields CDR1 ENHRY and CDR2 SYGVKD. This CDR3 is 14 amino acids long. CDR3: CAISPRGAVETQYF. The CDR3 DNA is TGTGCCATCAGCCCCAGGGGGGCAGTAGAGACCCAGTACTTC.

The chain uses TRBV10-3 and TRBJ2-2; 7 bases are shared with TRBD1. The CDR3 runs 16 residues. Trimming took 4 bases from V and 1 from J; bases not matched to a gene: 6. Germline V gives CDR1 ENHRY, CDR2 SYGVKD. The DNA of the CDR3 is TGTGCCATCAGTGCGCAAGGGGGCGAGAACACCGGGGAGCTGTTTTTT. Translating it yields CAISAQGGENTGELFF.

The chain links TRBV6-5 to TRBJ1-1, with D possibly TRBD1 on 5 matching bases. Trimming removed 2 bases from V and 5 bases from J, with 12 bases in between. The CDR3 sequence is 14 residues long. Germline V gene data show CDR1 as MNHEY and CDR2 as SVGAGI. The CDR3 loop reads CASSYLGGGTEAFF. The CDR3 DNA sequence: TGTGCCAGCAGTTACCTGGGGGGAGGGACTGAAGCTTTCTTT.

This clonotype was observed a handful of times. The chain recombines TRBV3-1 with TRBJ2-1; D remains ambiguous. V was cut by 2 bases and J by 6 bases, with 5 bases left in between. Germline values: CDR1 LGHDT, CDR2 YNNKEL (reference sequence). The CDR3 is made up of 12 amino acids. The chain's CDR3 is CASSQIRNEQFF. For the CDR3, the DNA is TGTGCCAGCAGCCAAATACGCAATGAGCAGTTCTTC.

CDR3 residues: CASSLLGNSYEQYF. CDR3 nucleotides: TGTGCCAGCTCACTCCTCGGGAATTCCTACGAGCAGTACTTC. The rearrangement links TRBV18 to TRBJ2-7; the D gene is possibly TRBD2 (5 bases). Deletions cut 4 bases from V and 1 base from J, with 11 bases between. Germline V lookup: CDR1 KGHSH, CDR2 LQKENI. The CDR3 spans 14 residues.

The rearrangement joins TRBV20-1 to TRBJ2-5; D remains unclear. The V gene lost 5 bases and the J gene lost 7 bases, with 11 bases spanning the gap. This CDR3 comprises 11 residues. Germline V gene sequence: CDR1 DFQATT, CDR2 SNEGSKA (reference sequence). The CDR3 bases are TGCAGTGCTGAAGCCGCAGGGACCCAGTACTTC. Its protein product is CSAEAAGTQYF.

This clonotype was observed a few times. DNA for the CDR3: TGCGCCAGCAGCTTGCAGGGGCAACAAGAGACCCAGTACTTC. Protein sequence: CASSLQGQQETQYF. J is TRBJ2-5 and V is TRBV5-1, with D maybe TRBD1 (6 bases). CDR1 and CDR2 from the germline V gene are SGHRS and YFSETQ. V was shortened by 1 base and J by 2 bases, with 9 bases between the two germline ends. This CDR3 has 14 residues.

The CDR3 spells CASSLALASGHTDTQYF. The CDR3 region has the DNA TGTGCCAGCAGCTTAGCGCTGGCAAGCGGCCACACAGATACGCAGTATTTT. The rearrangement links TRBV7-9 to TRBJ2-3; tentatively, D is TRBD2 (5 bases). CDR1 is SEHNR and CDR2 is FQNEAQ in the germline V gene (reference sequence). CDR3 length equals 17 residues. V lost 0 bases and J 2 bases, leaving 15 bases between the germline ends. Using reference TRBV7-9 and TRBJ2-3 for the parts outside the CDR3, the full variable domain is DTGVSQNPRHKITKRGQNVTFRCDPISEHNRLYWYRQTLGQGPEFLTYFQNEAQLEKSRLLSDRFSAERPKGSFSTLEIQRTEQGDSAMYLCASSLALASGHTDTQYFGPGTRLTVL.

This clonotype was seen more than once but under ten times. The chain recombines TRBV15 with TRBJ2-5; 8 bases are shared with TRBD1. CDR1 LNHNV and CDR2 YYDKDF come from the germline V gene (reference sequence). Unmatched junction bases numbered 7, after V lost 5 bases and J lost 5 bases. The CDR3 has 14 residues. CDR3 nucleotides: TGTGCCACCAGCCTCGGACAGGGTGGGGAGACCCAGTACTTC. This gives the protein CATSLGQGGETQYF.

This clonotype was detected ten times or more. The chain has TRBV29-1 and TRBJ2-5, with 9 bases that match TRBD2. Germline CDR1 reads SQVTM; CDR2 reads ANQGSEA. The CDR3 runs 13 residues. V dropped 2 bases and J dropped 5; count of bases not matched to a gene: 3. The CDR3 loop reads CSVELAGWETQYF. In DNA, the CDR3 is TGCAGCGTTGAACTAGCGGGGTGGGAGACCCAGTACTTC.

This clonotype appeared many times. The rearrangement links TRBV5-1 to TRBJ2-5; a possible D gene is TRBD1 (6 bases). Germline V gene data show CDR1 as SGHRS and CDR2 as YFSETQ. The CDR3 has 14 residues. V was cut by 0 bases and J by 6 bases, with 12 bases left in between. For the CDR3, the DNA is TGCGCCAGCAGCTTGGCACAGGGTTTGAAGACCCAGTACTTC. It is translated as CASSLAQGLKTQYF.